This T cell receptor beta chain was sequenced in a study of synovial regulatory T cells in juvenile arthritis (dated by TCRdb to between 2014 and 2016). For the wider study: Among sequenced patients, a few were therapy-naive, one received methotrexate plus infliximab, about six received methotrexate, and one had no treatment information. Using matched patient samples, the researchers compared TCRbeta CDR3 repertoires across three groups: blood iaTreg cells, other blood Treg cells and synovial fluid Treg cells. Although effector T cell subsets in the cohort were also sequenced for comparisons, the Treg dataset on its own covers only blood and synovial fluid Treg cells. Treg and Teff subsets from fewer than twelve JIA patients with active disease were included in the TCR repertoire comparisons.

The donors for the TCR repertoire analysis were around 11 juvenile idiopathic arthritis patients with active disease who had not reached inactive disease, of whom 3 were polyarticular and 8 were oligoarticular. The TCR-sequenced patients had a median age of approximately 10 years (range 2.4-22.9) and median disease duration of around 7 years (range 0.2-19.1). The samples for TCR repertoire analysis were obtained at two Italian centres. Peripheral blood mononuclear cells were separated using a Histopaque-1077 density gradient and frozen in around 90% FCS with about 10% DMSO. In regard to this clone: The antigen it recognizes is unknown.

The CDR3 runs 14 residues from the cysteine to the phenylalanine. The DNA is unrecorded. The CDR1 and CDR2 encoded by the germline V gene are KGHSH and LQKENI. Broad study findings and their caveats: Across patients, iaTreg TCR repertoires were largely private and overlapped partially with synovial Teff repertoires and blood CPL repertoires. Lower TCR diversity was observed in blood iaTreg cells than in other blood Treg cells, consistent with antigen-driven expansion. Synovial Treg cells shared more CDR3 sequences with iaTreg cells than with other blood Treg cells, and Chao-Jaccard similarity confirmed that synovial Treg cells were more closely related to iaTreg cells.

The library relied on the immunoSEQ multiplex PCR assay. TCRbeta CDR3 sequencing was carried out by Adaptive Biotechnologies. As for the original processing: To assess repertoire similarity, the researchers used the Chao-modified Jaccard index along with median clonotype overlap taken from 200 random subsamples at equal sample size. Similarity analyses were performed using either productive nucleotide sequences or in silico-translated amino acid sequences. Repertoires were compared using hierarchical clustering with single linkage and t-SNE, both based on Chao-modified Jaccard distances. After normalising for sample size, the researchers measured repertoire diversity with the Renyi index across a range of alpha values. Sourced from immuneACCESS, this table was stored by TCRdb with only in-frame sequences that have V and J called. A share of the clones is absent; for the studies checked, an unresolved V gene accounts for under half, and the remainder has no known explanation. V and J calls and clone size are as listed in that table; D and trimming were resolved from the DNA. The sample table includes more than 9,500 clones. The ten largest clones represent about 0.93% of the sample.

This receptor was taken from a donor aged 2-35 years with juvenile idiopathic arthritis. Sequencing was carried out using Treg cells from blood. The sample's cell subset or site label is to be understood as: remaining (HLA-DR-negative) circulating blood Treg cells. The rearrangement joined TRBV18 to TRBJ1-6. The CDR3 here reads CASSPDARGSPLHF.